What follows are 5 T cell receptor beta chains derived from one specimen sequenced in a study of shared clonotypes between healthy human individuals. TCRdb's table, derived via immunoSEQ multiplex PCR, lists solely in-frame clones and lacks some. The sample carries 950,000 to 1,100,000 clones, under 80% recorded once. The sample comprised memory CD4+ T cells sorted from blood. The subset was: CD45RA-negative fraction. These receptor sequences come from a man in his late teens or twenties in good health.

This chain joins TRBV30 and TRBJ1-2; D remains unclear. From germline, CDR1 is GTSNPN and CDR2 SVGIG (reference sequence). V lost 1 base and J 0 bases, leaving 9 bases between the germline ends. The CDR3 covers 14 residues. CDR3 sequence reads: CAWSAGLSNYGYTF. CDR3 sequence (DNA): TGTGCCTGGAGTGCCGGACTCTCTAACTATGGCTACACCTTC.

The chain employs TRBV2 and TRBJ2-2, with 8 bases identical to TRBD2. The germline CDR1 and CDR2 sequences are SNHLY and FYNNEI. CDR3 length equals 16 residues. Germline trimming cut 8 bases from V and 4 bases from J; bases unmatched to any gene: 12. The CDR3 spells CASLSAGGVGTGELFF. CDR3 in DNA: TGTGCCAGCCTCTCCGCGGGGGGAGTTGGCACCGGGGAGCTGTTTTTT.

The genes are TRBV18 and TRBJ1-3; TRBD1 matches 9 bases. CDR1 is KGHSH, CDR2 LQKENI, per germline. This CDR3 has 14 residues. The junction had 2 bases not matched to a gene; V was cut back by 3 bases and J by 5 bases. In nucleotides, the CDR3 is TGTGCCAGCTCACCTGGGACAGGGAGAAACACCATATATTTT. Amino acid sequence: CASSPGTGRNTIYF.

The chain has TRBV10-3 and TRBJ2-5; 7 bases line up with TRBD1. Per the germline V gene, CDR1 is ENHRY and CDR2 is SYGVKD. The CDR3 loop spans 14 amino acids. J lost 5 bases, V lost 2 bases, and 5 bases had no gene match. CDR3 amino acids: CAISERQGKETQYF. DNA of the CDR3: TGTGCCATCAGTGAGAGACAGGGAAAGGAGACCCAGTACTTC.

A note on this clone: Other DNA sequences in the same sample also yield this CDR3. The chain is built from TRBV11-2 and TRBJ1-2, with 8 bases identical to TRBD1. V dropped 5 bases and J dropped 5; count of bases not matched to a gene: 4. The CDR3 has 13 residues. Germline CDR1 and CDR2: SGHAT and FQNNGV. The CDR3: CASSPDRGYGYTF. CDR3 DNA: TGTGCCAGCAGCCCAGACAGGGGATATGGCTACACCTTC.